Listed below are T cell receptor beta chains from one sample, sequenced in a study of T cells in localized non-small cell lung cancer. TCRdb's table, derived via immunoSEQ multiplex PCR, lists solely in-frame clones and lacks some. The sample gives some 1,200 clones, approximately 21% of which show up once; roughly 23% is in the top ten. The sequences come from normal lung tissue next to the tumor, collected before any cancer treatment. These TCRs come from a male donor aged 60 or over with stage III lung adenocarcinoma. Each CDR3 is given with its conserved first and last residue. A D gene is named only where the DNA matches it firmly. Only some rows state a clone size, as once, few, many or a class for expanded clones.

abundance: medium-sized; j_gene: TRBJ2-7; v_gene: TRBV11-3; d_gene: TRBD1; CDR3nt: TGTGCCAGCAGCCCTTGGATCGGGACAGGGCTGTACGAGCAGTACTTC; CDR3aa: CASSPWIGTGLYEQYF
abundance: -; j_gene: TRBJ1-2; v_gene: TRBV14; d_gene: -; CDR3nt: TGTGCCAGCAGCCCAGACAGATCATATGGCTACACCTTC; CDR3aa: CASSPDRSYGYTF
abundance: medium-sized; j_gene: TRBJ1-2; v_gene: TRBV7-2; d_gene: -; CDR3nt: TGTGCCAGCAGATTTGAGGGGGAAGATGGCTACACCTTC; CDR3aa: CASRFEGEDGYTF
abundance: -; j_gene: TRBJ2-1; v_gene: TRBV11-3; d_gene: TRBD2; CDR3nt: TGTGCCAGCAGCTTAAGGGCGGGAGTACTCTACAATGAGCAGTTCTTC; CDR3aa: CASSLRAGVLYNEQFF
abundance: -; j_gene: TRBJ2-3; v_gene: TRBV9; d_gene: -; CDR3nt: TGTGCCAGCAGCTTTTACGCTCGGGATACGCAGTATTTT; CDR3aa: CASSFYARDTQYF
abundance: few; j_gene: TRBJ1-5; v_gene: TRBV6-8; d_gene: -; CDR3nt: TGTGCCAGCAGGTTTCTTCGAGATCAGCCCCAGCATTTT; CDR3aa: CASRFLRDQPQHF
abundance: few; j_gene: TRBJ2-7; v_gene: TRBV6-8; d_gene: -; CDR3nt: TGTGCCAGCAGCCCCTCAGGGTTTGTCCCTGGCGAGCAGTACTTC; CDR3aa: CASSPSGFVPGEQYF
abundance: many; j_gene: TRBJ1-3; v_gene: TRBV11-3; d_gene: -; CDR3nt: TGTGCCAGCAGCACCGGACAAGCAACCTCTGGAAACACCATATATTTT; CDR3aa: CASSTGQATSGNTIYF
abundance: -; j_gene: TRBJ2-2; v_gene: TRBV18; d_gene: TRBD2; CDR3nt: TGTGCCAGCTCACCATCCGGACTAGCGCCTTCGAACACCGGGGAGCTGTTTTTT; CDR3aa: CASSPSGLAPSNTGELFF
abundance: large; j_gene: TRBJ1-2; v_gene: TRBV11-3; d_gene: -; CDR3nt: TGTGCCAGCAGCCCCCCGGCTGGGACTAACTATGGCTACACCTTC; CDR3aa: CASSPPAGTNYGYTF
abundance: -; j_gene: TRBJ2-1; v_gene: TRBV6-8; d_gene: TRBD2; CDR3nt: TGTGCCAGCAGTTACTCCGAGGGAGGGCCCAATGAGCAGTTCTTC; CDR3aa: CASSYSEGGPNEQFF
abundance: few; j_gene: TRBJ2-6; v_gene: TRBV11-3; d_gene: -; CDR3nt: TGTGCCAGCAGCCTGAGGGGTTTCTTTGGGGCCAACGTCCTGACTTTC; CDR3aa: CASSLRGFFGANVLTF
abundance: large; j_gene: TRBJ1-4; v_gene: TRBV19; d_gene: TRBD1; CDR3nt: TGTGCCACGGACAGGGGGGGAACTAATGAAAAACTGTTTTTT; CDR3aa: CATDRGGTNEKLFF
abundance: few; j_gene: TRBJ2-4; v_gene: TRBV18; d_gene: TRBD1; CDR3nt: TGTGCCAGCTCATCGGACAGGGTCGGCGCCAAAAACATTCAGTACTTC; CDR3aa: CASSSDRVGAKNIQYF
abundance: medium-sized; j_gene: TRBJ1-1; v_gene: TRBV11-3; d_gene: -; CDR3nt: TGTGCCAGCAGCTTAGGCGAGTGGAACACTGAAGCTTTCTTT; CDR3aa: CASSLGEWNTEAFF
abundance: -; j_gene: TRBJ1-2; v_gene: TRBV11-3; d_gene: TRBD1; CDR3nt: TGTGCCAGCAGCTTGGCGGACAGGACGGAGGGCTATGGCTACACCTTC; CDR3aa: CASSLADRTEGYGYTF
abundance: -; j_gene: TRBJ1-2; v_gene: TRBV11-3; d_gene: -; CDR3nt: TGTGCCAGCAGCTTAGAAAGTGGGGGCTATGGCTACACCTTC; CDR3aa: CASSLESGGYGYTF
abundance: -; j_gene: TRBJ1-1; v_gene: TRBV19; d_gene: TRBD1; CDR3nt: TGTGCCAGTAGTGCCTCCAACAGGGGTACTGAAGCTTTCTTT; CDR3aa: CASSASNRGTEAFF
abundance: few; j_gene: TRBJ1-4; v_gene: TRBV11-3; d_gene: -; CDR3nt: TGTGCCAGCAGCTTACCGATTGCAACTAATGAAAAACTGTTTTTT; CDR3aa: CASSLPIATNEKLFF
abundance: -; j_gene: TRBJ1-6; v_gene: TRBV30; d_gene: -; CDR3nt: TGTGCCTGGAGTGTCTTTCAGGGGAATTCACCCCTCCACTTT; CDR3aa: CAWSVFQGNSPLHF
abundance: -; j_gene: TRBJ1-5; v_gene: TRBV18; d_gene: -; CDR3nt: TGTGCCAGCTCACCAGGGTCAGGGGGCAATCAGCCCCAGCATTTT; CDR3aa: CASSPGSGGNQPQHF
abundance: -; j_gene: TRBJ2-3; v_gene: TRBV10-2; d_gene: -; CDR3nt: TGCGCCAGCAGTGACGTGTGGAATACGCAGTATTTT; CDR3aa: CASSDVWNTQYF
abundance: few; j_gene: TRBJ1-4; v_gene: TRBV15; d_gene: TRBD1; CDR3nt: TGTGCCACCAGCAAAGAGGGACAGGGTGAAGAAAAACTGTTTTTT; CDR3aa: CATSKEGQGEEKLFF
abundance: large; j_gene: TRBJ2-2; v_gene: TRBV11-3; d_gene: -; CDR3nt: TGTGCCAGCAGGACTCCAGGGCAGAACACCGGGGAGCTGTTTTTT; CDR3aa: CASRTPGQNTGELFF
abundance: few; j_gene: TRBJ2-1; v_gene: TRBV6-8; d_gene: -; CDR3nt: TGTGCCAGCTTTCAGCCGGGAGATCTTGAGCAGTTCTTC; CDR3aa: CASFQPGDLEQFF